This T cell receptor beta chain originates from a study of blood T cell repertoires in COVID-19. Study overall: Acute and convalescent COVID-19 samples came from the United States, Italy and Spain.

Original data processing: Estimation of nucleated cell counts was performed using reference gene primer amplification. Assay used: immunoSEQ multiplex PCR; TCRdb lists only in-frame clones, some missing. D and trimming come from the DNA, and the V and J calls and clone size come from that table. The sample shows fewer than 250,000 clones, roughly 84% of them seen only once. A few counts support this clone. Other DNA variants within this sample encode the same CDR3. Germline V gives CDR1 SGHRS, CDR2 YFSETQ. CDR3 length: 14 amino acids. Losses at the gene ends were 1 base for V and 2 bases for J; bases not matched to a gene: 0.

The rearrangement joins TRBV5-1 to TRBJ1-1, with 9 bases fitting TRBD1. The specimen sequenced was peripheral blood. The TCR sequence derives from a man aged 35 to 55 with acute or convalescent COVID-19. CDR3 nucleotide sequence: TGCGCCAGCAGCTTGACAGGGGGCAACACTGAAGCTTTCTTT. Its protein product is CASSLTGGNTEAFF.